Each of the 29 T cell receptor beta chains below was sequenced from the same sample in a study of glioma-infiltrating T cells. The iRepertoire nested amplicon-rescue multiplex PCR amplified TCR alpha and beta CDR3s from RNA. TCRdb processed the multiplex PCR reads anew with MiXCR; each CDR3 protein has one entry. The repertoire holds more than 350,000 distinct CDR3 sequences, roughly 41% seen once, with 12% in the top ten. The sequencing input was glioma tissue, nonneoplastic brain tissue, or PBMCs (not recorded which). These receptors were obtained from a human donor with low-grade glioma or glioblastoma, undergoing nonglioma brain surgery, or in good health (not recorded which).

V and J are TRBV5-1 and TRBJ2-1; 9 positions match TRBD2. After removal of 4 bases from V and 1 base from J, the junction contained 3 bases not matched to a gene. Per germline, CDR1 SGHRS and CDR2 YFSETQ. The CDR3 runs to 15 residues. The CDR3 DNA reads TGCGCCAGCAGCGGCGGACTAGCGTCCTACAATGAGCAGTTCTTC. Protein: CASSGGLASYNEQFF.

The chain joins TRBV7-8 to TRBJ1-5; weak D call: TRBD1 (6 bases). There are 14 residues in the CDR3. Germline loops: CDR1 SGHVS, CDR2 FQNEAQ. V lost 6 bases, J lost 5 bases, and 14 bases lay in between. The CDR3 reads CASRSQGTYQPQHF. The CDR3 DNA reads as TGTGCCAGCAGGTCACAGGGTACCTATCAGCCCCAGCATTTT.

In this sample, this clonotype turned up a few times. CDR3 residues: CASSQGGASYEQYF. DNA for the CDR3: TGTGCCAGCAGCCAAGGAGGGGCCTCCTACGAGCAGTACTTC. The rearrangement joins TRBV3-1 to TRBJ2-7; the D gene could be TRBD1 or TRBD2 (5 bases each). Germline assignment: CDR1 LGHDT and CDR2 YNNKEL (reference sequence). V was cut by 1 base and J by 0 bases, with 7 bases left in between. This CDR3 has 14 amino acids.

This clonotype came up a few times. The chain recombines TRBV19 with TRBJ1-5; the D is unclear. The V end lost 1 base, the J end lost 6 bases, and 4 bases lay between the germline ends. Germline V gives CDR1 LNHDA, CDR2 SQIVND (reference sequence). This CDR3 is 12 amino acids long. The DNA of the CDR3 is TGTGCCAGTAGTATAGGCCCTCAGCCCCAGCATTTT. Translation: CASSIGPQPQHF. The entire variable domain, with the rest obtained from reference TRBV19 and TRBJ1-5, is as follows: DGGITQSPKYLFRKEGQNVTLSCEQNLNHDAMYWYRQDPGQGLRLIYYSQIVNDFQKGDIAEGYSVSREKKESFPLTVTSAQKNPTAFYLCASSIGPQPQHFGDGTRLSIL.

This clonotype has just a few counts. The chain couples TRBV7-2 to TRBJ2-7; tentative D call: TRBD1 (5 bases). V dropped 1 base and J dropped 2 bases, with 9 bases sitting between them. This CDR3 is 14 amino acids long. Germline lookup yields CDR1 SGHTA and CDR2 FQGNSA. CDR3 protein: CASSLDQGPYEQYF. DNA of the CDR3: TGTGCCAGCAGCTTAGACCAGGGCCCCTACGAGCAGTACTTC.

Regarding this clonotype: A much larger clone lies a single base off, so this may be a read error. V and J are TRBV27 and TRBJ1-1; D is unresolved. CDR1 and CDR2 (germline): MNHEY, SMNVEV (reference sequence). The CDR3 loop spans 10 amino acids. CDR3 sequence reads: CASSFGEALF. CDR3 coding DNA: TGTGCCAGCAGTTTTGGAGAAGCTCTCTTT.

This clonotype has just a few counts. CDR3 coding DNA: TGTGCCAGCAGCCAACCCTTGACTAGCGGAAAGCAGTACTTC. Translating it yields CASSQPLTSGKQYF. V gene TRBV4-2 combines with J gene TRBJ2-7, with 9 nucleotides matching TRBD2. Germline V gene lookup returns CDR1 LGHNA and CDR2 YNFKEQ. This CDR3 spans 14 amino acids. Losses at the gene ends were 2 bases for V and 8 bases for J; bases not matched to a gene: 7.

The CDR3 here is CSARGQGTSGYNEQFF. The CDR3 DNA is TGCAGTGCTAGGGGACAAGGGACTAGCGGCTACAATGAGCAGTTCTTC. The gene calls are TRBV20-1 and TRBJ2-1; TRBD2 matches at 11 bases. Germline values: CDR1 DFQATT, CDR2 SNEGSKA (reference sequence). V lost 3 bases to trimming and J lost 3 bases; unmatched junction nucleotides: 7. There are 16 residues in the CDR3.

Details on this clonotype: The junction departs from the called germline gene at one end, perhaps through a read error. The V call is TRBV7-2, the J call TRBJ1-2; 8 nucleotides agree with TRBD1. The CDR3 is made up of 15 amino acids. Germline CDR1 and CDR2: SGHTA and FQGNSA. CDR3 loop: CASSYGDRSNYCYTF. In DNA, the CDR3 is TGTGCCAGCAGCTACGGGGACAGGAGTAACTATTGCTACACCTTC.

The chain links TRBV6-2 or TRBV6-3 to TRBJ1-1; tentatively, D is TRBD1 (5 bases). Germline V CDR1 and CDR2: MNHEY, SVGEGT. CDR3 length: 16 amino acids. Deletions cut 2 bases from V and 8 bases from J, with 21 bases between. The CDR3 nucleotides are TGTGCCAGCAGTTACACCCACGGGGGTTGGAGCACCGAAGCTTTCTTT. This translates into CASSYTHGGWSTEAFF.

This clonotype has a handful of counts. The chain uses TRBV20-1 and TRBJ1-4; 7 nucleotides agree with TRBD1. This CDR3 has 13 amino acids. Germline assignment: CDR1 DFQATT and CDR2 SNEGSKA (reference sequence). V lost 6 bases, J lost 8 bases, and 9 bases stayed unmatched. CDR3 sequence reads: CSAPGGAGEKLFF. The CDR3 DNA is TGCAGTGCCCCAGGGGGGGCAGGGGAAAAACTGTTTTTT.

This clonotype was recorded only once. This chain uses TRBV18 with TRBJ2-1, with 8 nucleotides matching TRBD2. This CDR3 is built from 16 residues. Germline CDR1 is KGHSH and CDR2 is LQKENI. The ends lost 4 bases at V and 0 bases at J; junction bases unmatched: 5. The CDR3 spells CASSHGLAVSYNEQFF. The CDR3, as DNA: TGTGCCAGCTCACACGGACTAGCAGTCTCCTACAATGAGCAGTTCTTC.

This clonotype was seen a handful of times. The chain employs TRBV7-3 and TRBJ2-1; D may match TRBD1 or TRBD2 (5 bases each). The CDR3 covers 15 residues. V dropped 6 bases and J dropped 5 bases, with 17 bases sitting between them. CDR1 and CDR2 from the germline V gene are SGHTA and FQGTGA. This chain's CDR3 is CASRPPGTENNEQFF. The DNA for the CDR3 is TGTGCCAGCAGACCACCCGGGACGGAAAACAATGAGCAGTTCTTC. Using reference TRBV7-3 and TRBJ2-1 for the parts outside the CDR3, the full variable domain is GAGVSQTPSNKVTEKGKYVELRCDPISGHTALYWYRQSLGQGPEFLIYFQGTGAADDSGLPNDRFFAVRPEGSVSTLKIQRTERGDSAVYLCASRPPGTENNEQFFGPGTRLTVL.

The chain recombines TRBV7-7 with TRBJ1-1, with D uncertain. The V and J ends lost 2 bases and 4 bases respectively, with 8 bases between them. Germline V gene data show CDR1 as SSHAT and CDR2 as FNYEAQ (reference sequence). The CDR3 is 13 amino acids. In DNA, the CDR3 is TGTGCCAGCAGCTTACCGGGAGTCACTGAAGCTTTCTTT. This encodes CASSLPGVTEAFF.

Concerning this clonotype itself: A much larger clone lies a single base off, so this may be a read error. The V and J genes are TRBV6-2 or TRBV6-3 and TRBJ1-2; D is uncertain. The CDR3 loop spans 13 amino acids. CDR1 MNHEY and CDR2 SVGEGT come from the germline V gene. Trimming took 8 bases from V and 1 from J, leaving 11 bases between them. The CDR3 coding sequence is TGTGCCAGCGGTCCTTATCTTAACTATGGCTACACCTTC. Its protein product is CASGPYLNYGYTF.

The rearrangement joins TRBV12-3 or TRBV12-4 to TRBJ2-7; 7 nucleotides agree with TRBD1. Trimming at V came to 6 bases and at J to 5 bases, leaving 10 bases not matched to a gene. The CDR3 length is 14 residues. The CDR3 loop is CASSLSGTVHEQYF. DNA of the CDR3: TGTGCCAGCAGCCTTTCCGGGACAGTCCACGAGCAGTACTTC.

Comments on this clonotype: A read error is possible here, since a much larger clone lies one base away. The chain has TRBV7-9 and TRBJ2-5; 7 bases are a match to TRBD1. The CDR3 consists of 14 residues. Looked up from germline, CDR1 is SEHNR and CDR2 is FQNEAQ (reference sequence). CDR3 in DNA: TGTGCCAGCAGCCACCGGGACAGAAAAAAGACCAAGTACTTC. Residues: CASSHRDRKKTKYF.

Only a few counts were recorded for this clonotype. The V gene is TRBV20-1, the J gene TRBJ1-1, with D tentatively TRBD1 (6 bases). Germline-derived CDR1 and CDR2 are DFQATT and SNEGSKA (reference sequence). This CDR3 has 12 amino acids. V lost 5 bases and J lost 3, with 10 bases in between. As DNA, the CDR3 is TGCAGTGCTCGAAACAGGGACACTGAAGCTTTCTTT. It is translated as CSARNRDTEAFF.

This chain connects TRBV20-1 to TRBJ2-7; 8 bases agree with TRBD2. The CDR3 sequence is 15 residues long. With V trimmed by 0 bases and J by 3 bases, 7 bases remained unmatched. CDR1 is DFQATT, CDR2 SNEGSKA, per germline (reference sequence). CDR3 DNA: TGCAGTGCTAGAGATCCGGGAGGGCAAGGCTACGAGCAGTACTTC. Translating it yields CSARDPGGQGYEQYF.

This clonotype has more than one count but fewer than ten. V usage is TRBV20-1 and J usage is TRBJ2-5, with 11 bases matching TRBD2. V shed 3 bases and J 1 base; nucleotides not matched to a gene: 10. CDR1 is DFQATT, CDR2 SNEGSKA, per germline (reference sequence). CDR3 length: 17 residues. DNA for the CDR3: TGCAGTGCTAGTACTAGCGGGAGACGGTACCTCCAAGAGACCCAGTACTTC. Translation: CSASTSGRRYLQETQYF.

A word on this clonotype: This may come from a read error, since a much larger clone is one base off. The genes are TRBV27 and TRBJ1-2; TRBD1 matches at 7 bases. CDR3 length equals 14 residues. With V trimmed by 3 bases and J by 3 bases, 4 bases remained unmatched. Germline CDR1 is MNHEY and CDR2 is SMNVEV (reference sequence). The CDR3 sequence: CASSFWDSDYGYTF. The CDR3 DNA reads TGTGCCAGCAGTTTTTGGGACAGCGACTATGGCTACACCTTC.

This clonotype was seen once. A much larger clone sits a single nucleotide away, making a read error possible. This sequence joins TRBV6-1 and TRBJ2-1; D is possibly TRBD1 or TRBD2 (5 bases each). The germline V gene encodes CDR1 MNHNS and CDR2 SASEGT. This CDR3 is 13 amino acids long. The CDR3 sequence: CASSLGTYNEQLF. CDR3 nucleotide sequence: TGTGCCAGCAGTCTCGGGACCTACAATGAGCAGCTCTTC.

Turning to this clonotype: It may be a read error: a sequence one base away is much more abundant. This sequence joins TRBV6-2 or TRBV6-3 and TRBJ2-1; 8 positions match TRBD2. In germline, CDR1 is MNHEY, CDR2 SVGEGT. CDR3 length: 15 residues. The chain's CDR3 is CAAGPLAARGNEQFF. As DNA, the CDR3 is TGTGCAGCAGGCCCACTAGCGGCGCGGGGGAATGAGCAGTTCTTC.

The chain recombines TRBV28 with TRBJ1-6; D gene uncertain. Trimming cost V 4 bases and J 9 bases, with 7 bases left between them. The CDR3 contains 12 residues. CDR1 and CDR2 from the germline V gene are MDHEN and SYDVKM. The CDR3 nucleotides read TGTGCCAGCAGTTCCAACCGTTCACCCCTCCACTTT. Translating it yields CASSSNRSPLHF. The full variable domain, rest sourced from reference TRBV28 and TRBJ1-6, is DVKVTQSSRYLVKRTGEKVFLECVQDMDHENMFWYRQDPGLGLRLIYFSYDVKMKEKGDIPEGYSVSREKKERFSLILESASTNQTSMYLCASSSNRSPLHFGNGTRLTVT.

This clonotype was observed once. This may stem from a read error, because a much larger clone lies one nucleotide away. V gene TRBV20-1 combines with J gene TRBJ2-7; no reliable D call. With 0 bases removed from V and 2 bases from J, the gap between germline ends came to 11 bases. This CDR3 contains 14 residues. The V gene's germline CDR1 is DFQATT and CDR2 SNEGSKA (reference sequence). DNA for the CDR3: TGCAGTGCTAGAGATATGGGCATTGCCTACGAGCAGTACTTC. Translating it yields CSARDMGIAYEQYF.

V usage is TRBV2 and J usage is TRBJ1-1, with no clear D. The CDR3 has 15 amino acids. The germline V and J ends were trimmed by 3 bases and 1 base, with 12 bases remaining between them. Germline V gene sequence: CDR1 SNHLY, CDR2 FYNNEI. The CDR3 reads CASSEGNRGNTEAFF. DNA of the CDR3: TGTGCCAGCAGTGAGGGGAACAGAGGGAACACTGAAGCTTTCTTT.

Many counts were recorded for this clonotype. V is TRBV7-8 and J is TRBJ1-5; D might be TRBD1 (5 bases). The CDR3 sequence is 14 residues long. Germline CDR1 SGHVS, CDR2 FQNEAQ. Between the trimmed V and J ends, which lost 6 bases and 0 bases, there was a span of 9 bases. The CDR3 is CASSPGGSNQPQHF. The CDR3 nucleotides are TGTGCCAGCAGTCCCGGGGGTAGCAATCAGCCCCAGCATTTT.

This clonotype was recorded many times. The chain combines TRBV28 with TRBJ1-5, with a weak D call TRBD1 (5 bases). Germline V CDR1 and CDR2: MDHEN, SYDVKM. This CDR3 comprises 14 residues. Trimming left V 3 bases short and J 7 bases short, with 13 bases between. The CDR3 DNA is TGTGCCAGCAGTTTTGGGCAGGGCAGACAGCCCCAGCATTTT. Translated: CASSFGQGRQPQHF.

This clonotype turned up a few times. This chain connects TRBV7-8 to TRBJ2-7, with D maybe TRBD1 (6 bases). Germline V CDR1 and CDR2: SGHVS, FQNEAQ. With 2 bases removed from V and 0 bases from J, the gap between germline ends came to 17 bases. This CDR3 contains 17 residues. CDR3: CASSLNFEGTISYEQYF. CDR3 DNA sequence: TGTGCCAGCAGCTTAAATTTTGAGGGGACAATCTCCTACGAGCAGTACTTC.